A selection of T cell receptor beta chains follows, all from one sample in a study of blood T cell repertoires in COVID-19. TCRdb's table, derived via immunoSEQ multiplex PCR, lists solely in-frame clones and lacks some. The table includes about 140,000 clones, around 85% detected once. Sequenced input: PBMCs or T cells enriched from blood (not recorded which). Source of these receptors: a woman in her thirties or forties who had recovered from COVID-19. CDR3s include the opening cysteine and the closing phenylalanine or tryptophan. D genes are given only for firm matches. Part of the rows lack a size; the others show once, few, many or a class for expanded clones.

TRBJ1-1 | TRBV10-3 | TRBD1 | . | CAISEVGQGRAEAFF | TGTGCCATCAGTGAGGTGGGACAGGGTAGGGCTGAAGCTTTCTTT
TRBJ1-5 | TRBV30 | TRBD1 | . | CAWSSGTGLDQPQHF | TGTGCCTGGAGTTCCGGGACAGGGTTGGATCAGCCCCAGCATTTT
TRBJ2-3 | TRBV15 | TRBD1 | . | CATSRGSGQATTADTQYF | TGTGCCACCAGCAGAGGAAGCGGACAGGCCACCACAGCAGATACGCAGTATTTT
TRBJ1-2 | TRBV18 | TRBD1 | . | CASSPPSRDRGSYTF | TGTGCCAGCTCACCCCCGTCGCGGGACAGGGGTAGCTACACCTTC
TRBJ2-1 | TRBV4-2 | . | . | CASSQVVRGYYNEQFF | TGTGCCAGCAGCCAAGTAGTAAGGGGATACTACAATGAGCAGTTCTTC
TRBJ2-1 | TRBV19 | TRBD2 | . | CASSITGRVSYNEQFF | TGTGCCAGTAGTATAACTGGGAGGGTCTCCTACAATGAGCAGTTCTTC
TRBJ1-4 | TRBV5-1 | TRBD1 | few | CASSPAPDRVNEKLFF | TGCGCCAGCAGCCCTGCCCCCGACAGGGTAAATGAAAAACTGTTTTTT
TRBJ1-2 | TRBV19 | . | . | CASSIVDWQDGYTF | TGTGCCAGTAGTATAGTTGATTGGCAGGATGGCTACACCTTC
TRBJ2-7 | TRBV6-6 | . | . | CASSPQGYEQYF | TGTGCCAGCAGTCCTCAGGGTTACGAGCAGTACTTC
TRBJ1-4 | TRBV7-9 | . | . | CASSLALGSNEKLFF | TGTGCCAGCAGCTTGGCGCTAGGATCTAATGAAAAACTGTTTTTT
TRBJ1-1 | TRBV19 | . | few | CASSTGQIEAFF | TGTGCCAGTAGTACCGGACAGATTGAAGCTTTCTTT
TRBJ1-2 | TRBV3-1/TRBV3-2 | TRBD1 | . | CASSQERTTGTYGYTF | TGTGCCAGCAGCCAAGAACGGACGACAGGGACCTATGGCTACACCTTC
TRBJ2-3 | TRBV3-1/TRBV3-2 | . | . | CASSQNSRGTQYF | TGTGCCAGCAGCCAAAATTCTAGAGGTACGCAGTATTTT
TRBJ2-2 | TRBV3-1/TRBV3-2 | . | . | CASSQAGQGPLTGELFF | TGTGCCAGCAGCCAAGCCGGGCAGGGCCCCCTCACCGGGGAGCTGTTTTTT
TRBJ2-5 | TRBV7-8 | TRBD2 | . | CASRDERAGGETQYF | TGTGCCAGCAGAGACGAGAGAGCGGGAGGGGAGACCCAGTACTTC
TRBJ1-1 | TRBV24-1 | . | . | CATSDSNTGEAFF | TGTGCCACCAGTGACTCGAATACAGGGGAAGCTTTCTTT
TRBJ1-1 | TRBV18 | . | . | CASSPQQAEMVF | TGTGCCAGCTCACCGCAGCAGGCTGAAATGGTCTTT
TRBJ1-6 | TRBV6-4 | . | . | CASSLQARNSPLHF | TGTGCCAGCAGCCTACAGGCAAGGAATTCACCCCTCCACTTT
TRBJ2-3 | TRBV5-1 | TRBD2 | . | CASSPYSGGTTDTQYF | TGCGCCAGCAGCCCCTATAGCGGGGGGACCACAGATACGCAGTATTTT
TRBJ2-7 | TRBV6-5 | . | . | CAVGRGSYEQYF | TGTGCGGTGGGTAGGGGAAGCTACGAGCAGTACTTC
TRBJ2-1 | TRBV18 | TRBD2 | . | CASSPPGTSSYNEQFF | TGTGCCAGCTCACCACCGGGGACTAGCTCTTACAATGAGCAGTTCTTC
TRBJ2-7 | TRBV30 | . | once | CACYDAGASYEQYF | TGTGCCTGTTACGACGCGGGGGCAAGCTACGAGCAGTACTTC
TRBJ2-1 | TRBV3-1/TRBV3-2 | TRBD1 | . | CASSQGTGGNEQFF | TGTGCCAGCAGCCAAGGGACAGGAGGCAATGAGCAGTTCTTC
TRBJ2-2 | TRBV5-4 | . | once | CASSPSAPGDGELFF | TGTGCCAGCAGCCCCTCGGCCCCCGGGGACGGGGAGCTGTTTTTT
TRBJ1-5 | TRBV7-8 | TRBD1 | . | CASSLWTGNHQPQHF | TGTGCCAGCAGCTTATGGACAGGGAATCATCAGCCCCAGCATTTT
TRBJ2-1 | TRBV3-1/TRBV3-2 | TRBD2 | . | CASSRRWTSGAGEQFF | TGTGCCAGCAGCCGCCGGTGGACTAGCGGGGCCGGTGAGCAGTTCTTC
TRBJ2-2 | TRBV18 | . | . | CASSPGPLTNTGELFF | TGTGCCAGCTCACCGGGCCCGCTTACGAACACCGGGGAGCTGTTTTTT
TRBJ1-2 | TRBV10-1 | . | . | CASSEWPGTNYGYTF | TGCGCCAGCAGTGAGTGGCCAGGAACTAACTATGGCTACACCTTC
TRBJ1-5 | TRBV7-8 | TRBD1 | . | CASSLGGQGPNQPQHF | TGTGCCAGCAGCTTAGGGGGACAGGGGCCGAATCAGCCCCAGCATTTT
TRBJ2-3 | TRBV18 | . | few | CASSPATVGATDTQYF | TGTGCCAGCTCACCCGCAACTGTTGGAGCCACAGATACGCAGTATTTT
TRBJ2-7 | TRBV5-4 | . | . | CASSLEVGKLNEQYF | TGTGCCAGCAGCTTGGAAGTCGGGAAGCTGAACGAGCAGTACTTC
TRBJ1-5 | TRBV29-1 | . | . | CSVTDSYNQPQHF | TGCAGCGTGACTGACAGCTACAATCAGCCCCAGCATTTT
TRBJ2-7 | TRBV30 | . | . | CAWSASAGPRYF | TGTGCCTGGAGCGCTAGCGCCGGCCCTAGGTACTTC
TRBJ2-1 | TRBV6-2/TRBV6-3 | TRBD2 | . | CASSFGLAGVNNEQFF | TGTGCCAGCAGTTTTGGACTAGCGGGGGTCAACAATGAGCAGTTCTTC
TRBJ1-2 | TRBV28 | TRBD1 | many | CASSYPGTGKGAYGYTF | TGTGCCAGCAGTTACCCCGGGACAGGGAAAGGGGCCTATGGCTACACCTTC
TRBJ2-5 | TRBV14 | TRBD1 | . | CASSPGTGRYETQYF | TGTGCCAGCAGCCCCGGGACAGGGCGGTATGAGACCCAGTACTTC
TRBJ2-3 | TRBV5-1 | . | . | CASSATGADTQYF | TGCGCCAGCAGCGCGACGGGAGCAGATACGCAGTATTTT
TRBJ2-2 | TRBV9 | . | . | CASRPVANTGELFF | TGTGCCAGCAGGCCGGTAGCGAACACCGGGGAGCTGTTTTTT
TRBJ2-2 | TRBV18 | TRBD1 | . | CASSPFLGQGITGELFF | TGTGCCAGCTCACCATTCCTCGGACAGGGGATCACCGGGGAGCTGTTTTTT
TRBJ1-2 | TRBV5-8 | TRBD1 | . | CASSLNGQVNYGYTF | TGTGCCAGCAGCTTGAACGGACAGGTTAACTATGGCTACACCTTC
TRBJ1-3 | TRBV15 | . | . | CATSRNGISPVWFFGHPKPSIYF | TGTGCCACCAGCAGAAATGGGATATCACCAGTGTGGTTCTTTGGACACCCGAAGCCTTCCATATATTTT
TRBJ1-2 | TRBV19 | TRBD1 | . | CASSISQGMYGYTF | TGTGCCAGTAGCATATCACAGGGGATGTATGGCTACACCTTC
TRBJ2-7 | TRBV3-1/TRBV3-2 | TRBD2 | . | CASSQGLAGGGGAEQYF | TGTGCCAGCAGCCAGGGACTAGCGGGAGGGGGTGGAGCCGAGCAGTACTTC
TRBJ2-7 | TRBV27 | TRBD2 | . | CASSPTTSASYEQYF | TGTGCCAGCAGTCCAACGACTAGCGCCTCCTACGAGCAGTACTTC
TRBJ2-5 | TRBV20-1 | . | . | CSALRGETQYF | TGCAGTGCTCTCCGGGGGGAGACCCAGTACTTC
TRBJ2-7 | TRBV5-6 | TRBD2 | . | CASSWNSGSIYEQYF | TGTGCCAGCAGCTGGAATAGCGGGAGTATCTACGAGCAGTACTTC
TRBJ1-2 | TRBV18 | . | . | CASSPDRNYGYTF | TGTGCCAGCTCACCGGACAGAAACTATGGCTACACCTTC